Listed below are T cell receptor beta chains from one sample, sequenced in a study of shared clonotypes between healthy human individuals. This table comes from immunoSEQ multiplex PCR, and its TCRdb copy is limited to in-frame clones, with some not included. The table lists roughly 320,000 clones, 87% of them singletons, with about 17% in the top ten. Sequenced: memory CD8+ T cells sorted from blood. The receptors stem from a man in his late teens or twenties in good health. The CDR3 runs from the conserved cysteine through the conserved F or W. The order of the fields is clone size, J gene, V gene, D gene, CDR3 protein, CDR3 DNA. D genes are given only for firm matches. Size is stated for part of the rows, as once, few or many counts, or as a class when the clone is expanded.

abundance: NA
j_gene: TRBJ2-2
v_gene: TRBV29-1
d_gene: TRBD1
CDR3aa: CSVRTGGTGELFF
CDR3nt: TGCAGCGTGAGGACAGGGGGCACCGGGGAGCTGTTTTTT

abundance: NA
j_gene: TRBJ2-7
v_gene: TRBV19
d_gene: TRBD2
CDR3aa: CASSIQLVRTSGANSYEQYF
CDR3nt: TGTGCCAGTAGTATCCAACTTGTCAGGACTAGCGGGGCTAACTCCTACGAGCAGTACTTC

abundance: once
j_gene: TRBJ2-7
v_gene: TRBV28
d_gene: TRBD2
CDR3aa: CAIKGLAAYEQYF
CDR3nt: TGTGCCATTAAAGGGCTAGCGGCCTACGAGCAGTACTTC

abundance: NA
j_gene: TRBJ1-4
v_gene: TRBV28
d_gene: NA
CDR3aa: CASSLADGKLFF
CDR3nt: TGTGCCAGCAGTTTAGCCGACGGAAAACTGTTTTTT

abundance: NA
j_gene: TRBJ2-7
v_gene: TRBV6-5
d_gene: NA
CDR3aa: CASSYGGHLSTYEQYF
CDR3nt: TGTGCCAGCAGTTACGGGGGACACCTGTCCACGTACGAGCAGTACTTC

abundance: NA
j_gene: TRBJ2-3
v_gene: TRBV30
d_gene: TRBD1
CDR3aa: CAWSGTGSETDTQYF
CDR3nt: TGTGCCTGGAGCGGGACAGGGTCTGAGACAGATACGCAGTATTTT

abundance: NA
j_gene: TRBJ1-2
v_gene: TRBV27
d_gene: NA
CDR3aa: CASSLSGAQGGYTF
CDR3nt: TGTGCCAGCAGTTTATCAGGCGCCCAGGGGGGCTACACCTTC

abundance: NA
j_gene: TRBJ2-1
v_gene: TRBV4-1
d_gene: TRBD2
CDR3aa: CASSQVLGGASVEQFF
CDR3nt: TGCGCCAGCAGCCAAGTACTCGGGGGGGCTTCGGTTGAGCAGTTCTTC

abundance: NA
j_gene: TRBJ1-1
v_gene: TRBV6-6
d_gene: NA
CDR3aa: CASSYFQVPGGTEAFF
CDR3nt: TGTGCCAGCAGTTATTTCCAAGTCCCAGGAGGCACTGAAGCTTTCTTT

abundance: NA
j_gene: TRBJ2-5
v_gene: TRBV10-2
d_gene: NA
CDR3aa: CASSFPGEETQYF
CDR3nt: TGCGCCAGCAGCTTTCCCGGGGAAGAGACCCAGTACTTC

abundance: NA
j_gene: TRBJ2-7
v_gene: TRBV9
d_gene: NA
CDR3aa: CASSTQGSEQYF
CDR3nt: TGTGCCAGCAGCACCCAGGGTTCCGAGCAGTACTTC

abundance: NA
j_gene: TRBJ1-2
v_gene: TRBV10-2
d_gene: TRBD1
CDR3aa: CASRGQGAFGGYTF
CDR3nt: TGCGCCAGCAGGGGACAGGGGGCCTTCGGTGGCTACACCTTC

abundance: NA
j_gene: TRBJ1-6
v_gene: TRBV28
d_gene: NA
CDR3aa: CASTIYGRDSPLHF
CDR3nt: TGTGCCAGCACCATTTACGGGAGGGATTCACCCCTCCACTTT

abundance: NA
j_gene: TRBJ2-1
v_gene: TRBV7-8
d_gene: NA
CDR3aa: CASTGNEQFF
CDR3nt: TGTGCCAGCACCGGGAATGAGCAGTTCTTC

abundance: NA
j_gene: TRBJ2-7
v_gene: TRBV29-1
d_gene: NA
CDR3aa: CSVESASMFSYEQYF
CDR3nt: TGCAGCGTTGAATCCGCGTCTATGTTCTCCTACGAGCAGTACTTC

abundance: NA
j_gene: TRBJ2-7
v_gene: TRBV5-1
d_gene: NA
CDR3aa: CASSLEGGTSYEQYF
CDR3nt: TGCGCCAGCAGCTTGGAGGGGGGGACCTCCTACGAGCAGTACTTC

abundance: few
j_gene: TRBJ2-7
v_gene: TRBV28
d_gene: TRBD2
CDR3aa: CASSPTSGASYEQYF
CDR3nt: TGTGCCAGCAGCCCGACTAGCGGGGCCTCCTACGAGCAGTACTTC

abundance: NA
j_gene: TRBJ1-5
v_gene: TRBV19
d_gene: NA
CDR3aa: CASSIGGLAQPQHF
CDR3nt: TGTGCCAGTAGTATAGGGGGGTTAGCTCAGCCCCAGCATTTT

abundance: NA
j_gene: TRBJ2-3
v_gene: TRBV9
d_gene: TRBD2
CDR3aa: CASSAAGTRADTQYF
CDR3nt: TGTGCCAGCAGCGCGGCCGGGACTAGAGCAGATACGCAGTATTTT

abundance: NA
j_gene: TRBJ2-3
v_gene: TRBV4-1
d_gene: NA
CDR3aa: CASSRRSVGGSTDTQYF
CDR3nt: TGCGCCAGCAGCCGACGGTCGGTGGGAGGAAGCACAGATACGCAGTATTTT

abundance: NA
j_gene: TRBJ2-6
v_gene: TRBV30
d_gene: NA
CDR3aa: CAAGANVLTF
CDR3nt: TGTGCGGCTGGGGCCAACGTCCTGACTTTC

abundance: NA
j_gene: TRBJ1-2
v_gene: TRBV29-1
d_gene: TRBD1
CDR3aa: CSVEDQGVRGYGYTF
CDR3nt: TGCAGCGTTGAAGATCAGGGGGTGCGGGGCTATGGCTACACCTTC

abundance: NA
j_gene: TRBJ2-7
v_gene: TRBV4-1
d_gene: TRBD2
CDR3aa: CASSQDPSGAYEQYF
CDR3nt: TGCGCCAGCAGCCAAGATCCTAGCGGAGCCTACGAGCAGTACTTC

abundance: NA
j_gene: TRBJ2-1
v_gene: TRBV14
d_gene: NA
CDR3aa: CASSQYPYNEQFF
CDR3nt: TGTGCCAGCAGCCAATACCCCTACAATGAGCAGTTCTTC

abundance: NA
j_gene: TRBJ2-7
v_gene: TRBV4-1
d_gene: NA
CDR3aa: CASSQVAVTYEQYF
CDR3nt: TGCGCCAGCAGCCAAGTCGCAGTCACCTACGAGCAGTACTTC

abundance: NA
j_gene: TRBJ2-7
v_gene: TRBV27
d_gene: NA
CDR3aa: CASSPGWWSLNDYEQYF
CDR3nt: TGTGCCAGCAGTCCCGGTTGGTGGTCGCTGAACGACTACGAGCAGTACTTC

abundance: NA
j_gene: TRBJ1-2
v_gene: TRBV9
d_gene: NA
CDR3aa: CASSVVSTGSYGYTF
CDR3nt: TGTGCCAGCAGCGTAGTGTCGACCGGGAGCTATGGCTACACCTTC

abundance: NA
j_gene: TRBJ2-1
v_gene: TRBV11-2
d_gene: NA
CDR3aa: CASSEEVAYNEQFF
CDR3nt: TGTGCCAGCAGCGAGGAGGTGGCTTACAATGAGCAGTTCTTC

abundance: NA
j_gene: TRBJ1-6
v_gene: TRBV2
d_gene: NA
CDR3aa: CASSVGREGGNSPLHF
CDR3nt: TGTGCCAGCAGTGTGGGCAGGGAGGGAGGTAATTCACCCCTCCACTTT

abundance: NA
j_gene: TRBJ1-3
v_gene: TRBV6-5
d_gene: NA
CDR3aa: CASSLGNTIYF
CDR3nt: TGTGCCAGCAGTCTGGGAAACACCATATATTTT

abundance: NA
j_gene: TRBJ1-1
v_gene: TRBV4-1
d_gene: NA
CDR3aa: CASSQETGLNTEAFF
CDR3nt: TGCGCCAGCAGCCAAGAGACAGGTTTGAACACTGAAGCTTTCTTT

abundance: NA
j_gene: TRBJ2-5
v_gene: TRBV2
d_gene: NA
CDR3aa: CASSEAYGRGLQETQYF
CDR3nt: TGTGCCAGCAGTGAAGCATATGGCAGGGGACTTCAAGAGACCCAGTACTTC

abundance: once
j_gene: TRBJ2-7
v_gene: TRBV19
d_gene: NA
CDR3aa: CASSPGPIPYEQYF
CDR3nt: TGTGCCAGTAGTCCGGGACCAATCCCCTACGAGCAGTACTTC

abundance: NA
j_gene: TRBJ1-2
v_gene: TRBV29-1
d_gene: NA
CDR3aa: CSVRTVNYGYTF
CDR3nt: TGCAGCGTTCGGACAGTAAACTATGGCTACACCTTC

abundance: NA
j_gene: TRBJ2-5
v_gene: TRBV11-2
d_gene: TRBD2
CDR3aa: CASSLLYGLAETQYF
CDR3nt: TGTGCCAGCAGCTTACTCTATGGACTAGCGGAGACCCAGTACTTC

abundance: NA
j_gene: TRBJ2-7
v_gene: TRBV6-1
d_gene: NA
CDR3aa: CASSEGPGKTSYEQYF
CDR3nt: TGTGCCAGCAGTGAAGGTCCGGGGAAAACGAGTTACGAGCAGTACTTC

abundance: NA
j_gene: TRBJ2-1
v_gene: TRBV27
d_gene: TRBD2
CDR3aa: CASSLVSGGAEFF
CDR3nt: TGTGCCAGCAGTTTAGTCAGCGGGGGGGCGGAGTTCTTC

abundance: NA
j_gene: TRBJ2-3
v_gene: TRBV5-4
d_gene: NA
CDR3aa: CASSLDRAPHTQYF
CDR3nt: TGTGCCAGCAGCTTGGATCGGGCTCCCCATACGCAGTATTTT

abundance: NA
j_gene: TRBJ1-1
v_gene: TRBV19
d_gene: TRBD1
CDR3aa: CASSRTGVNTEAFF
CDR3nt: TGTGCCAGTAGTAGGACAGGGGTGAACACTGAAGCTTTCTTT

abundance: NA
j_gene: TRBJ2-3
v_gene: TRBV27
d_gene: TRBD2
CDR3aa: CASTELAGGSDTQYF
CDR3nt: TGTGCCAGCACCGAACTAGCGGGGGGCTCAGATACGCAGTATTTT

abundance: NA
j_gene: TRBJ1-2
v_gene: TRBV19
d_gene: NA
CDR3aa: CASTQECSGESGYTF
CDR3nt: TGTGCCAGTACCCAGGAATGCAGCGGCGAAAGTGGCTACACCTTC

abundance: NA
j_gene: TRBJ2-7
v_gene: TRBV9
d_gene: NA
CDR3aa: CASSNHPGTYEQYF
CDR3nt: TGTGCCAGCAGCAACCACCCCGGGACCTACGAGCAGTACTTC

abundance: NA
j_gene: TRBJ1-1
v_gene: TRBV5-6
d_gene: TRBD1
CDR3aa: CASSSGQGVMGTEAFF
CDR3nt: TGTGCCAGCAGCTCCGGACAGGGGGTCATGGGCACTGAAGCTTTCTTT

abundance: NA
j_gene: TRBJ2-7
v_gene: TRBV15
d_gene: NA
CDR3aa: CATSRVYGYEQYF
CDR3nt: TGTGCCACCAGCAGAGTATATGGCTACGAGCAGTACTTC